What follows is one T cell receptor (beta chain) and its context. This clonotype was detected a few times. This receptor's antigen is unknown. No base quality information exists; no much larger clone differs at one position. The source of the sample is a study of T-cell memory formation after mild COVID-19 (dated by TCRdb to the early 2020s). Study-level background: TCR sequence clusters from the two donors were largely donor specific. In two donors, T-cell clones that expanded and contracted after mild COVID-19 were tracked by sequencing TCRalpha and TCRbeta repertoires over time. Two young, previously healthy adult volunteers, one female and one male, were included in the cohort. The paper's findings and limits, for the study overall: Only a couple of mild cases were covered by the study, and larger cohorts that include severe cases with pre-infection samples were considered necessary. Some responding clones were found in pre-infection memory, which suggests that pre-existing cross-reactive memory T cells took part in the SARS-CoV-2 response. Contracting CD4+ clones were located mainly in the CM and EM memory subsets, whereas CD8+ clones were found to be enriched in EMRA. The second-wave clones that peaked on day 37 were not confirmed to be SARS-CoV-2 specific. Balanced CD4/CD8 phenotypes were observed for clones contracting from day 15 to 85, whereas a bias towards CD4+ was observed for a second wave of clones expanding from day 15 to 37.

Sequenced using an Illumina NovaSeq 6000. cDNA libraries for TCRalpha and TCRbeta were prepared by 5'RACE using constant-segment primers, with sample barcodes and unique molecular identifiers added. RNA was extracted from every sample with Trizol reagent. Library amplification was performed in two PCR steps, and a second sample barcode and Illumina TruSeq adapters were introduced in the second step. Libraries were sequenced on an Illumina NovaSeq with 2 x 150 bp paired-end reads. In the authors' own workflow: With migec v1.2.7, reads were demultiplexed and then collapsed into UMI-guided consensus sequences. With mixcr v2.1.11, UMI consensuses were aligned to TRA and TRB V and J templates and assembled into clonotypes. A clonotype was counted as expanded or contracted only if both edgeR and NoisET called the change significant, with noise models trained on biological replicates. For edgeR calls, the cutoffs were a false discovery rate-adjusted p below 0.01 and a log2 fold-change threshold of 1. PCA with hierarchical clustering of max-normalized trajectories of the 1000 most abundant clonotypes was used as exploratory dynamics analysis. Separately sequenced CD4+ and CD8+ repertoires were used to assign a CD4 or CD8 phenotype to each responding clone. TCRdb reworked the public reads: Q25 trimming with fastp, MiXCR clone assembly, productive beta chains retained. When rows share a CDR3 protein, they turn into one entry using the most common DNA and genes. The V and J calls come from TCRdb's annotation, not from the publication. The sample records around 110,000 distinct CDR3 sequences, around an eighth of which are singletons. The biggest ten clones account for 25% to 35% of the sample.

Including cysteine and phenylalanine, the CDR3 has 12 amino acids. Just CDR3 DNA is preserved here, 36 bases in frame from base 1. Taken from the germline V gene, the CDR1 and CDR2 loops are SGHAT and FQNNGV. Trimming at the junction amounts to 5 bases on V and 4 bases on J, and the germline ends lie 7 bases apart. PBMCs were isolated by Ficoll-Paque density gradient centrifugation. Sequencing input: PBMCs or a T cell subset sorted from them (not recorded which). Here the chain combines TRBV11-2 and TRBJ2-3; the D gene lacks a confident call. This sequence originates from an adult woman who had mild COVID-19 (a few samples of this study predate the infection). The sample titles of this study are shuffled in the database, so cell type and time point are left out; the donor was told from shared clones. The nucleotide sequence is TGTGCCAGCAGCCACTTTGCAGATACGCAGTATTTT. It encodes CASSHFADTQYF.